Presented here are 19 T cell receptor beta chains from one specimen sequenced in a study of shared clonotypes between healthy human individuals (dated by TCRdb to 2018 to 2021). CD8 naive samples consisted of CD45RO-negative cells that were positively selected for CCR7, yielding a CD45RA+CCR7+ population without TemRA cells. Preparation of the library involved the immunoSEQ multiplex PCR assay. TCRdb stores this immuneACCESS table with in-frame sequences only. Part of the clones is absent; in the studies checked, under half of the shortfall reflects unresolved V genes, and no reason is known for the rest. For this sample there are some 2,100,000 clones; approximately 94% appear just once. The ten top clones hold approximately 1.7% of the sample. Sequences were obtained from naive CD8+ T cells from PBMCs. Interpreted using the paper, the cell subset or site label stands for: CD45RA+CCR7+. Every receptor here comes from a man between 18 and 35 years old in good health. Some clones in this sample may be carry-over from other donors' samples.

This clone came up once. V and J are TRBV19 and TRBJ2-1, with 8 bases lining up with TRBD1. The CDR3 is made up of 16 amino acids. Germline V gene lookup returns CDR1 LNHDA and CDR2 SQIVND (reference sequence). With V trimmed by 2 bases and J by 4 bases, 7 bases remained unmatched. CDR3 loop: CASSISYRGRYNEQFF. The CDR3 DNA is TGTGCCAGTAGTATATCCTACAGGGGGAGGTACAATGAGCAGTTCTTC. Full variable domain (outside the CDR3, taken from reference TRBV19 and TRBJ2-1): DGGITQSPKYLFRKEGQNVTLSCEQNLNHDAMYWYRQDPGQGLRLIYYSQIVNDFQKGDIAEGYSVSREKKESFPLTVTSAQKNPTAFYLCASSISYRGRYNEQFFGPGTRLTVL.

This chain links TRBV7-9 with TRBJ2-4; 7 nucleotides align to TRBD2. This CDR3 has 14 amino acids. CDR1 and CDR2 from the germline V gene are SEHNR and FQNEAQ (reference sequence). The V gene end was trimmed by 10 bases and the J gene end by 2 bases; junction bases not matched to a gene: 8. This CDR3 is CATQGGLTKNIQYF. The CDR3 DNA reads TGTGCCACCCAGGGAGGGCTGACCAAAAACATTCAGTACTTC.

V is TRBV9 and J is TRBJ2-1; 8 nucleotides align to TRBD1. Germline V gene sequence: CDR1 SGDLS, CDR2 YYNGEE. The CDR3 has 15 amino acids. The J segment lost 6 bases and the V segment lost 0 bases, leaving 5 bases of the junction unmatched. CDR3 amino acids: CASSVVDGTGNEQFF. CDR3 in DNA: TGTGCCAGCAGCGTAGTTGATGGGACAGGCAATGAGCAGTTCTTC.

V and J are TRBV19 and TRBJ1-1; 9 bases map to TRBD1. V gave up 11 bases and J gave up 1 base; unmatched junction bases: 5. CDR3 length: 13 residues. The germline V gene encodes CDR1 LNHDA and CDR2 SQIVND (reference sequence). The CDR3, as DNA: TGTGCCGTAGGGACAGGGACGAACACTGAAGCTTTCTTT. Residues: CAVGTGTNTEAFF. The full variable domain, with the rest looked up from reference TRBV19 and TRBJ1-1, is DGGITQSPKYLFRKEGQNVTLSCEQNLNHDAMYWYRQDPGQGLRLIYYSQIVNDFQKGDIAEGYSVSREKKESFPLTVTSAQKNPTAFYLCAVGTGTNTEAFFGQGTRLTVV.

The V call is TRBV9, the J call TRBJ2-7; 10 positions match TRBD2. The CDR3 sequence is 15 residues long. Per the germline V gene, CDR1 is SGDLS and CDR2 is YYNGEE. V shed 4 bases and J 6 bases; nucleotides not matched to a gene: 10. The CDR3: CASSPWGLAGAEQYF. The CDR3 nucleotides read TGTGCCAGCAGCCCGTGGGGGCTAGCGGGAGCCGAGCAGTACTTC.

This sequence joins TRBV29-1 and TRBJ2-7; 9 bases align to TRBD2. V dropped 2 bases and J dropped 7; count of bases not matched to a gene: 9. CDR1 and CDR2 (germline): SQVTM, ANQGSEA. The CDR3 runs 14 residues. The CDR3 DNA sequence: TGCAGCGTTGAAACCGCTAGCGGGGCGCGAGAGCAGTACTTC. Translating it yields CSVETASGAREQYF.

The chain carries TRBV4-1 and TRBJ2-4; 7 nucleotides match TRBD1. CDR1 is MGHRA and CDR2 is YSYEKL in the germline V gene. The CDR3 extends over 16 amino acids. V trimming: 0 bases; J trimming: 7 bases; junction bases outside the gene matches: 9. The CDR3 reads CASSQDWGTEINIQYF. CDR3 nucleotides: TGCGCCAGCAGCCAAGATTGGGGGACAGAAATTAACATTCAGTACTTC.

This chain connects TRBV9 to TRBJ1-2, with D maybe TRBD1 (5 bases). This CDR3 is 17 amino acids long. The V and J ends lost 3 bases and 1 base respectively, with 19 bases between them. CDR1 SGDLS and CDR2 YYNGEE come from the germline V gene. The DNA of the CDR3 is TGTGCCAGCAGCGGAGAGGGGAGTCCTGGGGTTAACTATGGCTACACCTTC. Translating it yields CASSGEGSPGVNYGYTF.

The rearrangement links TRBV7-9 to TRBJ2-7; D possibly matches TRBD1 or TRBD2 (5 bases each). Germline CDR1 reads SEHNR; CDR2 reads FQNEAQ (reference sequence). This CDR3 is built from 15 residues. Trimming pared 1 base from V and 3 bases from J, leaving 13 bases between. This CDR3 reads CASSLGGSRGYEQYF. The CDR3 region has the DNA TGTGCCAGCAGCTTAGGGGGCAGCCGGGGCTACGAGCAGTACTTC.

This chain joins TRBV9 and TRBJ2-5; D tentatively fits TRBD1 or TRBD2 (5 bases each). V was pared by 4 bases and J by 3 bases, with 22 bases between. Germline CDR1 is SGDLS and CDR2 is YYNGEE. The CDR3 sequence is 17 residues long. CDR3 sequence reads: CASSPQEVRPSKETQYF. CDR3 bases: TGTGCCAGCAGCCCACAGGAGGTGAGGCCCTCCAAAGAGACCCAGTACTTC.

In this sample, this clone turned up a few times. This chain links TRBV7-9 with TRBJ1-1; no clear D gene. CDR3 length equals 15 residues. Germline V gene lookup returns CDR1 SEHNR and CDR2 FQNEAQ (reference sequence). Trimming took off 5 bases at V and 0 bases at J, with 13 bases between the two ends. The CDR3 reads CASSGPTRMNTEAFF. The CDR3, as DNA: TGTGCCAGCAGCGGCCCTACAAGGATGAACACTGAAGCTTTCTTT.

The rearrangement joins TRBV27 to TRBJ2-2, with D uncertain. The CDR3 contains 13 residues. Between the trimmed V and J ends, which lost 5 bases and 0 bases, there was a span of 4 bases. Germline CDR1 is MNHEY and CDR2 is SMNVEV (reference sequence). CDR3 sequence (DNA): TGTGCCAGCAGTCCCCCGAACACCGGGGAGCTGTTTTTT. Translation gives CASSPPNTGELFF.

This clone was detected only a few times. This sequence joins TRBV30 and TRBJ1-4; D call uncertain. The V end was cut by 4 bases, the J end by 10 bases, with 10 bases between. The CDR3 has 11 residues. CDR1 and CDR2 (germline): GTSNPN, SVGIG (reference sequence). CDR3 nucleotides: TGTGCCTGGATAGGAGCTGGAAAACTGTTTTTT. The encoded protein is CAWIGAGKLFF.

V is TRBV21-1 and J is TRBJ2-6. TRBV21-1 is described as a pseudogene. The CDR3 runs to 16 residues. CDR3 coding DNA: TGTGCCAGCAGCACGGGGACGCCCCTCGGGGCCAACGTCCTGACTTTC. Amino acids: CASSTGTPLGANVLTF.

As concerns this clone: Distinct nucleotide sequences in the sample also encode this CDR3. V and J are TRBV28 and TRBJ2-1; D is undetermined. Germline CDR1 and CDR2: MDHEN and SYDVKM. CDR3 size: 14 residues. V was cut by 3 bases and J by 3 bases, with 9 bases left in between. The CDR3 protein is CASSFSGNYNEQFF. CDR3 coding DNA: TGTGCCAGCAGTTTTAGTGGGAACTACAATGAGCAGTTCTTC.

CDR3 in DNA: TGTGCCAGCAGCTTCCAGGGCGGGAGGACGTTTTTT. Its translation is CASSFQGGRTFF. The V call is TRBV5-6, the J call TRBJ2-2, with 8 bases identical to TRBD2. V was pared by 2 bases and J by 16 bases, with 7 bases of the junction left unmatched. The germline CDR1 and CDR2 sequences are SGHDT and YYEEEE. The CDR3 runs 12 residues.

The chain couples TRBV6-6 to TRBJ1-2; D unresolved. The CDR3 runs to 15 residues. Germline CDR1 and CDR2: MNHNY and SVGAGI (reference sequence). V was clipped by 7 bases and J by 4 bases, with 19 bases between them. CDR3 DNA sequence: TGTGCCAGCAATTATGACGGCCTGCTCGGCTATGGCTACACCTTC. Its protein is CASNYDGLLGYGYTF.

This clone has just one count. The chain is built from TRBV15 and TRBJ2-7; the D gene is possibly TRBD2 (6 bases). CDR1 and CDR2 from the germline V gene are LNHNV and YYDKDF (reference sequence). The ends were cut back, 8 bases at V and 4 bases at J, with 18 bases in the middle. The CDR3 sequence is 14 residues long. The CDR3 here is CATSVRGTGYEQYF. CDR3 nucleotides: TGTGCCACCTCGGTCCGGGGGACTGGGTACGAGCAGTACTTC.

The chain uses TRBV5-5 and TRBJ2-7; the match to TRBD1 covers 7 bases. CDR1 SGHKS and CDR2 YYEKEE come from the germline V gene (reference sequence). V lost 4 bases, J lost 3 bases, and 10 bases stayed unmatched. This CDR3 has 15 residues. CDR3 sequence reads: CASSPEPGQNYEQYF. The CDR3 DNA follows: TGTGCCAGCAGCCCCGAGCCGGGACAGAACTACGAGCAGTACTTC.